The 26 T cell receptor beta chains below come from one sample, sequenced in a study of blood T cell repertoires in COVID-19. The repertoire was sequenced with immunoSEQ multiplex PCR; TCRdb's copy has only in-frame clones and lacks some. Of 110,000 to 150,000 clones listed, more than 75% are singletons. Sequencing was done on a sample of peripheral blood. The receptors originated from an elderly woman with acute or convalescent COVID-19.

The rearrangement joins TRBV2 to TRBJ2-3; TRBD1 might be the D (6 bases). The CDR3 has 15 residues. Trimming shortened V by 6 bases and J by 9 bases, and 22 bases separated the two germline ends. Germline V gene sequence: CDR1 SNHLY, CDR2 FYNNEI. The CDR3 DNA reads TGTGCCAGCAGGGGACACCATGCAGCGTACCTGACGCAGTATTTT. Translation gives CASRGHHAAYLTQYF. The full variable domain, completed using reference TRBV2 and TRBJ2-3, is EPEVTQTPSHQVTQMGQEVILRCVPISNHLYFYWYRQILGQKVEFLVSFYNNEISEKSEIFDDQFSVERPDGSNFTLKIRSTKLEDSAMYFCASRGHHAAYLTQYFGPGTRLTVL.

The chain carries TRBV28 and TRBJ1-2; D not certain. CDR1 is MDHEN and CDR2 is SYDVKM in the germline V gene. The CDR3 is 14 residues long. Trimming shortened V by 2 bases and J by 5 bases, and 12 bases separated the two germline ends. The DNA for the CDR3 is TGTGCCAGCAGTTTAGTAGAGGCCCCTTATGGCTACACCTTC. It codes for CASSLVEAPYGYTF.

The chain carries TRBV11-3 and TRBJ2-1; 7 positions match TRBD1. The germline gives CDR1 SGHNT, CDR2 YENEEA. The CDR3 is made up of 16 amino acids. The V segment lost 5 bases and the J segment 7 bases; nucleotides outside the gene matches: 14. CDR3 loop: CASSPETGNSGNEQFF. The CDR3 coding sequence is TGTGCCAGCAGCCCGGAGACAGGGAACAGTGGAAATGAGCAGTTCTTC.

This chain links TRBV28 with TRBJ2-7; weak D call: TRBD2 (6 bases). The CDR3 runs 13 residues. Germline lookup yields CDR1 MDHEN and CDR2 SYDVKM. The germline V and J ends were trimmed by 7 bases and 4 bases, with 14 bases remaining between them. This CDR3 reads CASTLGEDYEQYF. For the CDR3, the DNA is TGTGCCAGCACCTTGGGGGAGGATTACGAGCAGTACTTC.

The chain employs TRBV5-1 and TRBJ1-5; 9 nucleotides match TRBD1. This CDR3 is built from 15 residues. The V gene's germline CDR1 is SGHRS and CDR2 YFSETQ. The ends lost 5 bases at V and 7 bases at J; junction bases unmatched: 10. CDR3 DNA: TGCGCCAGCAGGCTACGGACAGGGGAGAACCAGCCCCAGCATTTT. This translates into CASRLRTGENQPQHF. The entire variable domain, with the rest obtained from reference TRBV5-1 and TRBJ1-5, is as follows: KAGVTQTPRYLIKTRGQQVTLSCSPISGHRSVSWYQQTPGQGLQFLFEYFSETQRNKGNFPGRFSGRQFSNSRSEMNVSTLELGDSALYLCASRLRTGENQPQHFGDGTRLSIL.

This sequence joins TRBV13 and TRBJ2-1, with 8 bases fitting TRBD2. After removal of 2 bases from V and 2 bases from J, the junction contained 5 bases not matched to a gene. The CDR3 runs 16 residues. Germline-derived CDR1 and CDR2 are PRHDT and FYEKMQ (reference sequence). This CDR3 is CASSLYSGTTYNEQFF. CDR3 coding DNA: TGTGCCAGCAGCTTATATAGCGGGACAACCTACAATGAGCAGTTCTTC.

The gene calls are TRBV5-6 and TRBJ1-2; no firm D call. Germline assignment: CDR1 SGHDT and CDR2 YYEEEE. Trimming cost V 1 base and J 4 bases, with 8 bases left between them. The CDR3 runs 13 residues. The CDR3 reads CASSLWAAYGYTF. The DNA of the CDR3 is TGTGCCAGCAGCTTGTGGGCAGCCTATGGCTACACCTTC. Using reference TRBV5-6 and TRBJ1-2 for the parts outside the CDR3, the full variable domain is DAGVTQSPTHLIKTRGQQVTLRCSPKSGHDTVSWYQQALGQGPQFIFQYYEEEERQRGNFPDRFSGHQFPNYSSELNVNALLLGDSALYLCASSLWAAYGYTFGSGTRLTVV.

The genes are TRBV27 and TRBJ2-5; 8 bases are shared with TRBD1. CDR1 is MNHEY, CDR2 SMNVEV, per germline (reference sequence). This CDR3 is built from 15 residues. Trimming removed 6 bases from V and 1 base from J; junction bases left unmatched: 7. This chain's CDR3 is CASRDGRGRQETQYF. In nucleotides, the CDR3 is TGTGCCAGCAGGGACGGCAGGGGGCGCCAAGAGACCCAGTACTTC.

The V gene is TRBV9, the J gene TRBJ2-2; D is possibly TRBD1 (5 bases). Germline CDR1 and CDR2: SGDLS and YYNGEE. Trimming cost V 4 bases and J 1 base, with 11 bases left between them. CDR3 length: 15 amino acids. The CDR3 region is CASSSGAWNTGELFF. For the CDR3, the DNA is TGTGCCAGCAGCTCTGGGGCCTGGAACACCGGGGAGCTGTTTTTT.

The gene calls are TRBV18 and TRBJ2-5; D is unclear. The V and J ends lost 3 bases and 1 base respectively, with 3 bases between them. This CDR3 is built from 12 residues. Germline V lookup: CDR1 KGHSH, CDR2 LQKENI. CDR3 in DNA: TGTGCCAGCTCACCGAGCCAAGAGACCCAGTACTTC. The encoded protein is CASSPSQETQYF.

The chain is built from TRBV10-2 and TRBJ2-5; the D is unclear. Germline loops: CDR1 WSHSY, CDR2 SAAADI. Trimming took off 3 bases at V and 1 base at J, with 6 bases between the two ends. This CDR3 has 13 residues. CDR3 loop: CASSDFPQETQYF. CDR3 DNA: TGCGCCAGCAGTGACTTCCCCCAAGAGACCCAGTACTTC.

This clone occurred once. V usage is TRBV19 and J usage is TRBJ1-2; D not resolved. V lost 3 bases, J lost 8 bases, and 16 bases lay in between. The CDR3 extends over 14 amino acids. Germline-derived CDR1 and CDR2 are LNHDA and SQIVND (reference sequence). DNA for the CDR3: TGTGCCAGTAGTATCCTATACCGGGAAAAAGGCTACACCTTC. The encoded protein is CASSILYREKGYTF.

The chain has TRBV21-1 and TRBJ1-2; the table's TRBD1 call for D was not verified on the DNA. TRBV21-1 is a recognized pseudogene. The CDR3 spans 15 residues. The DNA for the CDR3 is TGTGCCAGCAGCAAATGTGTGGGACAGGGCCACGGCTACACCTTC. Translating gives CASSKCVGQGHGYTF.

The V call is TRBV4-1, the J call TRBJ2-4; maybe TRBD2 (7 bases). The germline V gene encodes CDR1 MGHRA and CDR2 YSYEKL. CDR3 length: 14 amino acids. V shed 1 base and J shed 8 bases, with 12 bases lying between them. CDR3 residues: CASSQGGGADIQYF. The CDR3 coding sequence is TGCGCCAGCAGCCAAGGGGGGGGCGCAGACATTCAGTACTTC.

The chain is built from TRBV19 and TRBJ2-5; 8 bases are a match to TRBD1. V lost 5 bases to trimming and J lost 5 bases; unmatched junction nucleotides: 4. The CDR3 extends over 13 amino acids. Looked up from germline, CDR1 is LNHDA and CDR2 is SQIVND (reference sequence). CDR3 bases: TGTGCCAGTAGTTCGACAGGGGAGGAGACCCAGTACTTC. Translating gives CASSSTGEETQYF.

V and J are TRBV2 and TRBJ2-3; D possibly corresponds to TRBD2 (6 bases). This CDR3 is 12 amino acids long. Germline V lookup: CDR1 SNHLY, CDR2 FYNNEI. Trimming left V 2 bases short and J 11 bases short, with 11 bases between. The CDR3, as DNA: TGTGCCAGCAGTGAACGCCTGGGAGGGCAGTATTTT. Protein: CASSERLGGQYF.

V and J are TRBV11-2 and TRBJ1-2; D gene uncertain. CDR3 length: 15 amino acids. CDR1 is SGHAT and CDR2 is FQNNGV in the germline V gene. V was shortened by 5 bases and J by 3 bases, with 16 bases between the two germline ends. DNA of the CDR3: TGTGCCAGCAGCCGTAGCAGTGAGGGCTACTATGGCTACACCTTC. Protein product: CASSRSSEGYYGYTF. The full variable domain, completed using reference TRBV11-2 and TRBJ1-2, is EAGVAQSPRYKIIEKRQSVAFWCNPISGHATLYWYQQILGQGPKLLIQFQNNGVVDDSQLPKDRFSAERLKGVDSTLKIQPAKLEDSAVYLCASSRSSEGYYGYTFGSGTRLTVV.

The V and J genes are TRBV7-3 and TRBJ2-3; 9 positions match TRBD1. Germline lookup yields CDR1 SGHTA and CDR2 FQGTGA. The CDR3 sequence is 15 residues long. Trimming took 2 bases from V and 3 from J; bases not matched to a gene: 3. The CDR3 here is CASSLGDRVTDTQYF. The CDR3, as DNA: TGTGCCAGCAGCTTAGGGGACAGGGTTACAGATACGCAGTATTTT.

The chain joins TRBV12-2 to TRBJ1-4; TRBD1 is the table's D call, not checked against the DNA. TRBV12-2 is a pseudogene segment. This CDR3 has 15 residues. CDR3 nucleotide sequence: TGTGCAAGTCGCGTCCGGGGAGCAGGGGGTGAAAAACTGTTTTTT. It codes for CASRVRGAGGEKLFF.

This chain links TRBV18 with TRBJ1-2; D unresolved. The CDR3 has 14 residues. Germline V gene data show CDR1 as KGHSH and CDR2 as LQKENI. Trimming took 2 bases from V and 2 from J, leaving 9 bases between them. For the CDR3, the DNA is TGTGCCAGCTCACCAGGTTCGAGCAACTATGGCTACACCTTC. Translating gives CASSPGSSNYGYTF.

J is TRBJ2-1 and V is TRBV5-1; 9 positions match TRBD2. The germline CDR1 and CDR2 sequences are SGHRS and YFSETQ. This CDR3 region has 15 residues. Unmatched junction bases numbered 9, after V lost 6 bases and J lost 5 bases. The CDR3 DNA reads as TGCGCCAGCACCCCTCACGGACTAGCGAACAATGAGCAGTTCTTC. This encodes CASTPHGLANNEQFF.

Here the CDR3 DNA reads TGTGCCAGCAGGCCTCTCTCCGGGTCAAGACGGGACGAGCAGTACTTC. It specifies CASRPLSGSRRDEQYF. The V call is TRBV2, the J call TRBJ2-7; D is undetermined. The CDR3 loop spans 16 amino acids. V dropped 6 bases and J dropped 5 bases, with 23 bases sitting between them. Germline CDR1 reads SNHLY; CDR2 reads FYNNEI.

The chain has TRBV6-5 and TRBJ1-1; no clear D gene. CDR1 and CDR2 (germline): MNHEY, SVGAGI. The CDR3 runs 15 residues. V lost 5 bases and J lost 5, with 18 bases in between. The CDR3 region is CASSITSGVGTEAFF. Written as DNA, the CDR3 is TGTGCCAGCAGTATAACATCCGGGGTTGGAACTGAAGCTTTCTTT.

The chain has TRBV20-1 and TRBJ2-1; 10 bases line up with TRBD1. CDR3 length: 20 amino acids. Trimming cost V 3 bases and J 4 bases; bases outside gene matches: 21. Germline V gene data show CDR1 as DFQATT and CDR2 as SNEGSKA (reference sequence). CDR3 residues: CSASPKQRDRGPYGYNEQFF. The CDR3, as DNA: TGCAGTGCTAGTCCGAAACAACGGGACAGGGGCCCCTACGGTTACAATGAGCAGTTCTTC.

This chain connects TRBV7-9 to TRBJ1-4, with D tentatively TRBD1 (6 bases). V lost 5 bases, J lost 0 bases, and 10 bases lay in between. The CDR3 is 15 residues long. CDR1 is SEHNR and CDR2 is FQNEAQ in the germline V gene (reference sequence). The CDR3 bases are TGTGCCAGCAGCCGGGGGGCAGCAACTAATGAAAAACTGTTTTTT. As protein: CASSRGAATNEKLFF.

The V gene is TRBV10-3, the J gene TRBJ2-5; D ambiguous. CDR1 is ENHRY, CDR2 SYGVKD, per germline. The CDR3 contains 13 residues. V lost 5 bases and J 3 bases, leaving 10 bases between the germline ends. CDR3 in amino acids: CAISLTEEETQYF. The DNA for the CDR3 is TGTGCCATCAGTCTAACAGAAGAAGAGACCCAGTACTTC.